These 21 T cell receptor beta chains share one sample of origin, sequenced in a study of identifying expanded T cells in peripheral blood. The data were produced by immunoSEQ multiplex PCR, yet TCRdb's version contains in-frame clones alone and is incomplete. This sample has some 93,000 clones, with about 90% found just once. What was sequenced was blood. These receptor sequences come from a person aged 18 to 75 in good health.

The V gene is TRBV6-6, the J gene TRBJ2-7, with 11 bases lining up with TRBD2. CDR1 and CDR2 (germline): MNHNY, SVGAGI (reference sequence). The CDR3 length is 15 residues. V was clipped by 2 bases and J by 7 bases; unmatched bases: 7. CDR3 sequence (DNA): TGTGCCAGCAGTTACGTAGCGGGAGGGCCGGGTGAGCAGTACTTC. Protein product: CASSYVAGGPGEQYF.

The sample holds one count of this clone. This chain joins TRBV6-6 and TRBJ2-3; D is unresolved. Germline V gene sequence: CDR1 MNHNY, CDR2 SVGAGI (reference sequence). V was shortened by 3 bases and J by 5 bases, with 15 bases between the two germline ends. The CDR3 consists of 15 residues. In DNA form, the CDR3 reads TGTGCCAGCAGTTATTCTACATACAGAGGAGATACGCAGTATTTT. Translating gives CASSYSTYRGDTQYF.

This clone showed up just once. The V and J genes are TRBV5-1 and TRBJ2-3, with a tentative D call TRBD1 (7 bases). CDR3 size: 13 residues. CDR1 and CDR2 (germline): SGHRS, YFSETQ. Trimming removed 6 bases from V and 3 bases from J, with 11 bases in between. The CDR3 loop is CASTRGDTDTQYF. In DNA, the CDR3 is TGCGCCAGCACCAGGGGGGATACAGATACGCAGTATTTT.

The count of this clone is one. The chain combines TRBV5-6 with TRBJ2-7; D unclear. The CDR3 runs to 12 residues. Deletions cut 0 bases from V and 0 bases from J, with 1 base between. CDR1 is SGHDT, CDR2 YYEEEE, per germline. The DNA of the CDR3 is TGTGCCAGCAGCTTGGCCTCCTACGAGCAGTACTTC. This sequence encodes CASSLASYEQYF.

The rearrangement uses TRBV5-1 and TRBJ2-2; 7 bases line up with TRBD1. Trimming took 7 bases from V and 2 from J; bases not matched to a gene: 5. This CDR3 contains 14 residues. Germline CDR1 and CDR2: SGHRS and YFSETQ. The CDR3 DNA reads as TGCGCCAGCCGGAGACAGGGCAACACCGGGGAGCTGTTTTTT. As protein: CASRRQGNTGELFF.

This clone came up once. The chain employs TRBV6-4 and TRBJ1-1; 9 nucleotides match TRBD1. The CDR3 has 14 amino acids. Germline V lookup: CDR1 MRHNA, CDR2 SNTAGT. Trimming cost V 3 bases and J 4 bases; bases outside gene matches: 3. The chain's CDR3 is CASSEGTGTTEAFF. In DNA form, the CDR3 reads TGTGCCAGCAGTGAGGGGACAGGGACCACTGAAGCTTTCTTT.

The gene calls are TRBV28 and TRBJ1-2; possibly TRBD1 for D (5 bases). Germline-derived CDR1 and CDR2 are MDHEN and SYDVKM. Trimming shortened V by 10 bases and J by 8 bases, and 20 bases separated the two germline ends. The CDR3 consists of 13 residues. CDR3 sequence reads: CATLRALVIGYTF. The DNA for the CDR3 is TGTGCCACACTCAGGGCGTTAGTTATCGGCTACACCTTC.

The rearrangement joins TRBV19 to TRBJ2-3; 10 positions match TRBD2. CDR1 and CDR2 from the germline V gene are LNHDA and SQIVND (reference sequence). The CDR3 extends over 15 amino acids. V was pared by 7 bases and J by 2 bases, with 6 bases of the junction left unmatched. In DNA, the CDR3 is TGTGCCAGTACCAGCGGGGGGGCTGACACAGATACGCAGTATTTT. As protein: CASTSGGADTDTQYF. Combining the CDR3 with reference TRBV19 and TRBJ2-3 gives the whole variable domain DGGITQSPKYLFRKEGQNVTLSCEQNLNHDAMYWYRQDPGQGLRLIYYSQIVNDFQKGDIAEGYSVSREKKESFPLTVTSAQKNPTAFYLCASTSGGADTDTQYFGPGTRLTVL.

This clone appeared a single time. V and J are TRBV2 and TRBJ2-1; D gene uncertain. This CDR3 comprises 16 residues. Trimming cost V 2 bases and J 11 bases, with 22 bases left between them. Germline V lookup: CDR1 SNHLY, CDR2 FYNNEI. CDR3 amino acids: CASSELKLVGTDKQFF. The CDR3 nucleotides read TGTGCCAGCAGTGAATTAAAGTTAGTAGGAACTGACAAGCAGTTCTTC.

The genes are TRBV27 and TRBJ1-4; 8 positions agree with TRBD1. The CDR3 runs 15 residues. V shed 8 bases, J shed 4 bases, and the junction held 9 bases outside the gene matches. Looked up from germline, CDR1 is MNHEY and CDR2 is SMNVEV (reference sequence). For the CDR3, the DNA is TGTGCCAGCCTACCGACAGGGGCCTTTAATGAAAAACTGTTTTTT. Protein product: CASLPTGAFNEKLFF.

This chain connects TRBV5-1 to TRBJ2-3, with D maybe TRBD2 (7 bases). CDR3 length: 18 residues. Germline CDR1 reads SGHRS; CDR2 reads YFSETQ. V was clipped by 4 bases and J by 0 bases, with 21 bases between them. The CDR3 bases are TGCGCCAGCAGCCCCGTGGGAGGGGGGTTGGCTAGCACAGATACGCAGTATTTT. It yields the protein CASSPVGGGLASTDTQYF.

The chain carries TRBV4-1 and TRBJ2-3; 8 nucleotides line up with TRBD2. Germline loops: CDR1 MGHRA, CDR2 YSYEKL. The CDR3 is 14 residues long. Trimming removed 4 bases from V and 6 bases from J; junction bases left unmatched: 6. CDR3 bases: TGCGCCAGCAGCCCCCCGACGGGGGGGGATACGCAGTATTTT. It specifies CASSPPTGGDTQYF.

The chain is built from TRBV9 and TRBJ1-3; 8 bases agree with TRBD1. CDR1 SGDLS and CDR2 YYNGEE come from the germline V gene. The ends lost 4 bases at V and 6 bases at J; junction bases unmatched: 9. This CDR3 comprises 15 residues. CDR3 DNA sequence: TGTGCCAGCAGCCCTTCGACAGGGGAGGTAAACACCATATATTTT. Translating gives CASSPSTGEVNTIYF.

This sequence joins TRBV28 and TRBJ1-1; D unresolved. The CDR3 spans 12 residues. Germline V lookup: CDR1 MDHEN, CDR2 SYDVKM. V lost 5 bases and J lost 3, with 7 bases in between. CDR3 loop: CASSPQHTEAFF. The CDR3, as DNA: TGTGCCAGCAGTCCCCAGCACACTGAAGCTTTCTTT.

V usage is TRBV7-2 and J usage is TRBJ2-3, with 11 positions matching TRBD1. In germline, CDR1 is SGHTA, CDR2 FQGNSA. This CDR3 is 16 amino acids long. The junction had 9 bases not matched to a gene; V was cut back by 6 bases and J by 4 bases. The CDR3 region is CASSSGTGGRADTQYF. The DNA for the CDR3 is TGTGCCAGCAGTTCCGGGACAGGGGGGAGGGCAGATACGCAGTATTTT. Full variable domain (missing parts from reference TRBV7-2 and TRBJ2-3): GAGVSQSPSNKVTEKGKDVELRCDPISGHTALYWYRQSLGQGLEFLIYFQGNSAPDKSGLPSDRFSAERTGGSVSTLTIQRTQQEDSAVYLCASSSGTGGRADTQYFGPGTRLTVL.

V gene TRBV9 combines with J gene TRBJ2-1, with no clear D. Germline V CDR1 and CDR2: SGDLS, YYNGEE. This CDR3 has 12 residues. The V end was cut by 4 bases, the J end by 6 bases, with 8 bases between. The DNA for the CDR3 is TGTGCCAGCAGCCCAGGTGGCAATGAGCAGTTCTTC. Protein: CASSPGGNEQFF.

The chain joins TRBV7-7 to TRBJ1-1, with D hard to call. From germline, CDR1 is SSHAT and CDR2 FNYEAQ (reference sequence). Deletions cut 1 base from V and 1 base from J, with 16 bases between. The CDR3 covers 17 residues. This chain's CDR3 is CASSLEGKGERNTEAFF. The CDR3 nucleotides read TGTGCCAGCAGCTTAGAAGGGAAGGGAGAAAGGAACACTGAAGCTTTCTTT.

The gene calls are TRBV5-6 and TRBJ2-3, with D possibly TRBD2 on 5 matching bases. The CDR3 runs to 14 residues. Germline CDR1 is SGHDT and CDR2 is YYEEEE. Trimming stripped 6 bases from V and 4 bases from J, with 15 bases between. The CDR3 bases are TGTGCCAGCACCGAGGGTTCTGCTTCAGATACGCAGTATTTT. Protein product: CASTEGSASDTQYF.

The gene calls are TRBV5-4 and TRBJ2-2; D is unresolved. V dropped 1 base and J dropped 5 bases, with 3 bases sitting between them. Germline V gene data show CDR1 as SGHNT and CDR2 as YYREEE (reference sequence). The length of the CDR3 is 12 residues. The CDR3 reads CASSLTTGELFF. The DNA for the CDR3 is TGTGCCAGCAGCTTGACGACCGGGGAGCTGTTTTTT.

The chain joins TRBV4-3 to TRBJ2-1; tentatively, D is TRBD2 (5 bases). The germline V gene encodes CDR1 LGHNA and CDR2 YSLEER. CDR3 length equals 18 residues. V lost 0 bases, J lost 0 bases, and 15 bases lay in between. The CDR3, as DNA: TGCGCCAGCAGCCAAGATTTAGACTACCAAAGCTCCTACAATGAGCAGTTCTTC. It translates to CASSQDLDYQSSYNEQFF.

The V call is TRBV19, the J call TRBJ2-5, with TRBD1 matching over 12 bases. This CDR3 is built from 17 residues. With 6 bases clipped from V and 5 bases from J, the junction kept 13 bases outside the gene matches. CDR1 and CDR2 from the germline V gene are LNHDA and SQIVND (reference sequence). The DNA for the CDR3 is TGTGCCAGTAGCATGGGGGTCGGGACAGGGGGCATGGAGACCCAGTACTTC. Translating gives CASSMGVGTGGMETQYF.